Listed here are 28 T cell receptor beta chains from one sample, sequenced in a study of neurological immune-mediated disorders. The time point is: longitudinal time-point 2. TCRdb reprocessed the 5' RACE reads with MiXCR, giving one entry per CDR3 protein. The repertoire includes some 50,000 distinct CDR3 sequences, around 13% of them detected once, and 4.5% to 5.5% sits in the top ten. The sequencing sample was made of PBMCs. The receptors were sampled from a male donor with HTLV-1-associated myelopathy (HAM/TSP).

At least ten counts were recorded for this clonotype. The chain carries TRBV10-2 and TRBJ1-3; possibly TRBD1 for D (6 bases). Germline CDR1 is WSHSY and CDR2 is SAAADI. V lost 0 bases to trimming and J lost 0 bases, with 18 bases between them. This CDR3 has 19 amino acids. CDR3 in DNA: TGCGCCAGCAGTGAGTCCGGGGGCCACAGGCCAGTCTCTGGAAACACCATATATTTT. It specifies CASSESGGHRPVSGNTIYF.

This clonotype was found many times. The chain employs TRBV20-1 and TRBJ1-1; possible D gene TRBD1, 5 bases. From germline, CDR1 is DFQATT and CDR2 SNEGSKA (reference sequence). V dropped 3 bases and J dropped 6 bases, with 11 bases sitting between them. CDR3 length: 12 residues. The CDR3 DNA reads TGCAGTGCTAGCGTCCAGGGTCCTGAAGCTTTCTTT. Its translation is CSASVQGPEAFF.

The table lists this clonotype with a few counts. J is TRBJ2-3 and V is TRBV20-1, with D possibly being TRBD1 (6 bases). V was clipped by 3 bases and J by 2 bases, with 15 bases between them. This CDR3 contains 15 residues. Germline CDR1 and CDR2: DFQATT and SNEGSKA (reference sequence). CDR3 in DNA: TGCAGTGCTAGTCTCACAGGGAGAACCACAGATACGCAGTATTTT. It translates to CSASLTGRTTDTQYF.

This clonotype was seen ten or more times. The rearrangement uses TRBV27 and TRBJ2-7; D tentatively reads TRBD1 or TRBD2 (5 bases each). The germline V gene encodes CDR1 MNHEY and CDR2 SMNVEV (reference sequence). The CDR3 length is 15 residues. V was pared by 6 bases and J by 2 bases, with 17 bases between. Here the CDR3 reads CASSMGTPRPYEQYF. The CDR3 DNA reads as TGTGCCAGCAGCATGGGGACCCCGAGACCCTACGAGCAGTACTTC.

This clonotype showed up many times. J is TRBJ2-2 and V is TRBV7-2; D remains ambiguous. Germline V gives CDR1 SGHTA, CDR2 FQGNSA. The CDR3 loop spans 12 amino acids. V lost 4 bases and J 6 bases, leaving 6 bases between the germline ends. Here the CDR3 DNA reads TGTGCCAGCAGCTCTCCCCCCGGGGAGCTGTTTTTT. It is translated as CASSSPPGELFF.

This clonotype has at least ten counts. V usage is TRBV20-1 and J usage is TRBJ1-5; D possibly corresponds to TRBD1 (6 bases). Germline lookup yields CDR1 DFQATT and CDR2 SNEGSKA (reference sequence). V lost 4 bases to trimming and J lost 3 bases, with 10 bases between them. CDR3 length equals 13 residues. DNA of the CDR3: TGCAGTGCTATACAGGGAAACAATCAGCCCCAGCATTTT. Translation gives CSAIQGNNQPQHF.

This clonotype was recorded at least ten times. The V gene is TRBV7-2, the J gene TRBJ2-1; tentatively, D is TRBD2 (6 bases). Between the trimmed V and J ends, which lost 0 bases and 0 bases, there was a span of 9 bases. From germline, CDR1 is SGHTA and CDR2 FQGNSA. CDR3 length: 16 residues. CDR3 sequence: CASSLAATSSYNEQFF. The CDR3 DNA reads TGTGCCAGCAGCTTAGCAGCGACTAGCTCCTACAATGAGCAGTTCTTC.

This clonotype was detected ten times or more. The rearrangement links TRBV7-3 to TRBJ1-4; D may be TRBD1 (6 bases). This CDR3 comprises 15 residues. Germline V CDR1 and CDR2: SGHTA, FQGTGA. Trimming shortened V by 5 bases and J by 0 bases, and 10 bases separated the two germline ends. The CDR3 sequence: CASSLRQATNEKLFF. The CDR3 region has the DNA TGTGCCAGCAGCCTCCGACAGGCAACTAATGAAAAACTGTTTTTT.

This clonotype was picked up many times. The chain employs TRBV5-1 and TRBJ2-3; D gene uncertain. CDR1 and CDR2 (germline): SGHRS, YFSETQ. CDR3 size: 15 residues. Trimming pared 4 bases from V and 0 bases from J, leaving 12 bases between. DNA for the CDR3: TGCGCCAGCAGCCCGTCGGCGTTAAGCACAGATACGCAGTATTTT. Residues: CASSPSALSTDTQYF.

Ten or more counts support this clonotype. The chain combines TRBV20-1 with TRBJ2-1; D gene ambiguous. V lost 5 bases to trimming and J lost 6 bases, with 17 bases between them. The CDR3 totals 14 residues. From germline, CDR1 is DFQATT and CDR2 SNEGSKA (reference sequence). In DNA, the CDR3 is TGCAGTGCTCGCCGCGTAGCTGAAGGCAATGAGCAGTTCTTC. This translates into CSARRVAEGNEQFF.

J is TRBJ1-1 and V is TRBV6-5; 9 nucleotides match TRBD1. Germline assignment: CDR1 MNHEY and CDR2 SVGAGI. The CDR3 loop spans 14 amino acids. V was pared by 0 bases and J by 4 bases, with 0 bases of the junction left unmatched. CDR3 DNA: TGTGCCAGCAGTTACTCGACAGGGGGCACTGAAGCTTTCTTT. It specifies CASSYSTGGTEAFF.

This clonotype appeared many times. The genes are TRBV7-2 and TRBJ2-6, with D unresolved. This CDR3 spans 14 amino acids. V dropped 3 bases and J dropped 4 bases, with 7 bases sitting between them. Germline V gene data show CDR1 as SGHTA and CDR2 as FQGNSA. The CDR3 loop is CASSFAPGANVLTF. The CDR3 coding sequence is TGTGCCAGCAGCTTCGCGCCCGGGGCCAACGTCCTGACTTTC.

This clonotype was seen many times. The chain links TRBV5-1 to TRBJ2-5; maybe TRBD1 (5 bases). The CDR3 sequence is 16 residues long. V was shortened by 0 bases and J by 3 bases, with 15 bases between the two germline ends. The V gene's germline CDR1 is SGHRS and CDR2 YFSETQ. The CDR3 is CASSLGSGPSKETQYF. DNA for the CDR3: TGCGCCAGCAGCTTGGGCTCAGGGCCATCCAAAGAGACCCAGTACTTC.

This clonotype came up many times. The V and J genes are TRBV10-1 and TRBJ2-3; D ambiguous. CDR3 size: 13 residues. CDR1 is WNHNN, CDR2 SYGVQD, per germline (reference sequence). V was pared by 4 bases and J by 3 bases, with 8 bases between. The CDR3 DNA sequence: TGCGCCAGCAGTGCCCATAGTACAGATACGCAGTATTTT. Translating it yields CASSAHSTDTQYF.

The CDR3 region is CASSSVGSQANGYTF. The DNA for the CDR3 is TGTGCCAGCAGCTCCGTGGGCAGTCAGGCCAACGGGTACACCTTC. This chain connects TRBV7-2 to TRBJ1-2; D call uncertain. Germline CDR1 is SGHTA and CDR2 is FQGNSA. Trimming pared 4 bases from V and 11 bases from J, leaving 23 bases between. This CDR3 is 15 amino acids long.

This clonotype came up a few times. The V gene is TRBV19, the J gene TRBJ1-1, with D possibly TRBD1 on 5 matching bases. Germline assignment: CDR1 LNHDA and CDR2 SQIVND (reference sequence). This CDR3 spans 13 amino acids. V lost 5 bases and J 7 bases, leaving 14 bases between the germline ends. CDR3: CASSVSSGVEAFF. CDR3 sequence (DNA): TGTGCCAGTAGTGTATCTTCGGGGGTTGAAGCTTTCTTT.

This clonotype was counted many times. V and J are TRBV4-3 and TRBJ2-3; no definite D call. Germline CDR1 reads LGHNA; CDR2 reads YSLEER. Trimming shortened V by 1 base and J by 11 bases, and 13 bases separated the two germline ends. The CDR3 extends over 13 amino acids. CDR3 DNA sequence: TGCGCCAGCAGCCAAGTTCAGGCTACCGGGCAGTATTTT. It yields the protein CASSQVQATGQYF.

This clonotype was counted at least ten times. The rearrangement links TRBV19 to TRBJ2-3, with TRBD2 matching 12 bases. In germline, CDR1 is LNHDA, CDR2 SQIVND (reference sequence). The V gene end was trimmed by 3 bases and the J gene end by 0 bases; junction bases not matched to a gene: 4. There are 17 residues in the CDR3. In nucleotides, the CDR3 is TGTGCCAGTAGTATGCTAGCGGGGGGGACTAGCACAGATACGCAGTATTTT. Encoded protein: CASSMLAGGTSTDTQYF.

In its sample, this clonotype was seen many times. The chain has TRBV10-1 and TRBJ2-6; D unresolved. Germline V lookup: CDR1 WNHNN, CDR2 SYGVQD (reference sequence). V lost 0 bases to trimming and J lost 1 base, with 4 bases between them. The CDR3 loop spans 15 amino acids. The CDR3 region has the DNA TGCGCCAGCAGTGAGTCGACATCTGGGGCCAACGTCCTGACTTTC. Its translation is CASSESTSGANVLTF.

This clonotype was observed many times. This chain joins TRBV7-2 and TRBJ2-7, with D unclear. The CDR3 is 13 amino acids. V shed 1 base and J shed 6 bases, with 10 bases lying between them. CDR1 is SGHTA and CDR2 is FQGNSA in the germline V gene. The CDR3 nucleotides are TGTGCCAGCAGCTTAGGGGTAGGGCGCGAGCAGTACTTC. This sequence encodes CASSLGVGREQYF.

This clonotype showed up many times. The rearrangement joins TRBV7-9 to TRBJ1-4; TRBD1 might be the D (5 bases). In germline, CDR1 is SEHNR, CDR2 FQNEAQ (reference sequence). The CDR3 sequence is 15 residues long. The V and J ends lost 5 bases and 1 base respectively, with 11 bases between them. CDR3 sequence: CASSTREQTNEKLFF. Written as DNA, the CDR3 is TGTGCCAGCAGCACCAGGGAGCAAACTAATGAAAAACTGTTTTTT.

This clonotype was counted ten times or more. The chain couples TRBV20-1 to TRBJ1-1; 7 bases fit TRBD1. The CDR3 consists of 12 residues. The germline V gene has CDR1 DFQATT and CDR2 SNEGSKA (reference sequence). The CDR3 coding sequence is TGCAGCCCAGGGGGAGTGAGGGAGTTGGCTTTCTTT. Amino acids: CSPGGVRELAFF.

This clonotype was seen ten or more times. The rearrangement links TRBV9 to TRBJ1-5; D uncertain. The V and J ends lost 0 bases and 4 bases respectively, with 8 bases between them. This CDR3 is built from 14 residues. Germline-derived CDR1 and CDR2 are SGDLS and YYNGEE. The CDR3 DNA sequence: TGTGCCAGCAGCGTAGGGGCGGGGAATCAGCCCCAGCATTTT. As protein: CASSVGAGNQPQHF. Using reference TRBV9 and TRBJ1-5 for the parts outside the CDR3, the full variable domain is DSGVTQTPKHLITATGQRVTLRCSPRSGDLSVYWYQQSLDQGLQFLIQYYNGEERAKGNILERFSAQQFPDLHSELNLSSLELGDSALYFCASSVGAGNQPQHFGDGTRLSIL.

The CDR3 loop is CASSSPDREETQYF. CDR3 in DNA: TGCGCCAGCAGCTCACCCGACAGGGAAGAGACCCAGTACTTC. This chain links TRBV5-1 with TRBJ2-5, with 7 bases fitting TRBD1. J gave up 3 bases and V 3 bases, and 5 bases lay outside the gene matches. Germline V gene sequence: CDR1 SGHRS, CDR2 YFSETQ. CDR3 length: 14 amino acids.

With regard to this clonotype: It is unclear where the CDR3 begins or ends on the DNA, so no DNA is shown, and the CDR3 is as TCRdb lists it. V and J are TRBV7-9 and TRBJ2-3; the table names TRBD1, a call not compared with the DNA. The CDR3 comprises 22 residues, both ends counted. Germline V CDR1 and CDR2: SEHNR, FQNEAQ (reference sequence). CDR3 in amino acids: CASSFYICSASDRVLSTDTQYF.

This clonotype appeared many times. V is TRBV6-5 and J is TRBJ1-5, with no clear D. Trimming removed 4 bases from V and 1 base from J, with 11 bases in between. There are 15 residues in the CDR3. CDR1 MNHEY and CDR2 SVGAGI come from the germline V gene. The CDR3 protein is CASSLSLYSNQPQHF. DNA of the CDR3: TGTGCCAGCAGTTTAAGTTTGTACAGCAATCAGCCCCAGCATTTT.

This clonotype has just a few counts. The CDR3 nucleotides read TGTGCCAGCATTCGACAGGGACTTGGAAACACCATATATTTT. Translating gives CASIRQGLGNTIYF. The chain has TRBV7-9 and TRBJ1-3; 7 bases fit TRBD1. The CDR3 runs to 14 residues. Germline CDR1 is SEHNR and CDR2 is FQNEAQ (reference sequence). V gave up 7 bases and J gave up 3 bases; unmatched junction bases: 6.

This clonotype appeared many times. The rearrangement joins TRBV29-1 to TRBJ2-1; 9 nucleotides line up with TRBD2. This CDR3 has 15 amino acids. CDR1 SQVTM and CDR2 ANQGSEA come from the germline V gene. The V and J ends lost 4 bases and 0 bases, in that order; junction bases with no gene match: 4. CDR3 loop: CSVGSAGGSYNEQFF. CDR3 coding DNA: TGCAGCGTTGGATCAGCGGGGGGCTCCTACAATGAGCAGTTCTTC.